A selection of T cell receptor beta chains follows, all from one sample in a study of spatial heterogeneity in lung cancer. Each CDR3 protein is one row after TCRdb ran MiXCR on the 5' RACE reads. Among about 22,000 distinct CDR3 sequences listed, roughly 4.2% were seen once. The sample was PBMCs, taken at surgery. The source of these receptors is a male donor with early-stage non-small cell lung cancer. Both conserved end residues are part of each CDR3. The D gene is left open where the match is weak. For some rows the clone size is stated as once, few or many, or as a class when expanded; others skip it.

TRBJ2-5	many	NA	TRBV7-9	CASSLLFGRGQETQYF	TGTGCCAGCAGCTTATTATTCGGCAGGGGTCAAGAGACCCAGTACTTC
TRBJ2-6	medium-sized	NA	TRBV12-3/TRBV12-4	CASRASGANVLTF	TGTGCCAGCAGAGCTTCTGGGGCCAACGTCCTGACTTTC
TRBJ1-1	many	TRBD1	TRBV18	CASSPAGQGIGTEAFF	TGTGCCAGCTCACCCGCCGGACAGGGCATAGGAACTGAAGCTTTCTTT
TRBJ1-6	many	TRBD1	TRBV23-1	CASSQKGQLSSYNSPLHF	TGCGCCAGCAGTCAAAAGGGACAGCTGAGCTCCTATAATTCACCCCTCCACTTT
TRBJ1-3	many	NA	TRBV6-6	CASRSELTIYF	TGTGCCAGCAGATCGGAGCTCACCATATATTTT
TRBJ2-1	NA	NA	TRBV19	CASSIGGNEQFF	TGTGCCAGTAGTATTGGGGGGAATGAGCAGTTCTTC
TRBJ1-1	many	NA	TRBV19	CASMGTETNTEAFF	TGTGCCAGTATGGGAACAGAGACCAACACTGAAGCTTTCTTT
TRBJ1-4	medium-sized	NA	TRBV12-3/TRBV12-4	CASTQADNNEKLFF	TGTGCCAGCACCCAGGCGGATAATAATGAAAAACTGTTTTTT
TRBJ2-7	many	NA	TRBV4-3	CASSQDRRGSYEQYF	TGCGCCAGCAGCCAAGATCGGCGGGGCTCCTACGAGCAGTACTTC
TRBJ1-4	NA	NA	TRBV5-1	CATRDGTNEKLFF	TGCGCCACCAGGGACGGAACTAATGAAAAACTGTTTTTT
TRBJ1-3	many	NA	TRBV2	CASNDDGDTIYF	TGTGCCAGCAATGACGACGGTGATACCATATATTTT